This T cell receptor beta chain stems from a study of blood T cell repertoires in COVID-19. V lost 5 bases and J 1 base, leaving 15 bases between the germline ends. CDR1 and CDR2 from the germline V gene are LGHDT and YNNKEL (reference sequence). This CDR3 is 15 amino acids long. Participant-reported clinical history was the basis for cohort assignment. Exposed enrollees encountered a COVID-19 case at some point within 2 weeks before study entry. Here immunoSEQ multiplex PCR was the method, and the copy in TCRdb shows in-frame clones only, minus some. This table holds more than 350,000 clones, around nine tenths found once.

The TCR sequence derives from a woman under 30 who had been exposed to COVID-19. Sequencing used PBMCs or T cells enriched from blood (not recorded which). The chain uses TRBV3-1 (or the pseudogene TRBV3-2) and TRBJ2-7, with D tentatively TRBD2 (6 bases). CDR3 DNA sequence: TGTGCCAGCAGCTCCGGGACTTTCGCGTCCTACGAGCAGTACTTC. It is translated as CASSSGTFASYEQYF.